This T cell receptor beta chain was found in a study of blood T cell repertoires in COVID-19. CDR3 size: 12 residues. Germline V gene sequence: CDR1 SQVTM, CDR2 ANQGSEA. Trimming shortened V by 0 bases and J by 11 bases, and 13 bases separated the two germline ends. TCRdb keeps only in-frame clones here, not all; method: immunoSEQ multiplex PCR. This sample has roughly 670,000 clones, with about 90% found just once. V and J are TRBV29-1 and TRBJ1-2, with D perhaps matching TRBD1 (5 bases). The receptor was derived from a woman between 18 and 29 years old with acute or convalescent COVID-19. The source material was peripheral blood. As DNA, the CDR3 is TGCAGCGTTGAAGACAGGGTAGATCGTTACACCTTC. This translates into CSVEDRVDRYTF.